The source of this T cell receptor (beta chain) is a study of shared clonotypes between healthy human individuals. Study-level background: In total, the donors were two women and a few men aged 18 to 49.

Germline CDR1 reads KGHSH; CDR2 reads LQKENI. CDR3 length equals 15 residues. Trimming at V came to 5 bases and at J to 4 bases, leaving 7 bases not matched to a gene. In the authors' workflow: ImmunoSEQ supplied junction-only sequences lacking quality scores, so filtering was different. TCRdb keeps only in-frame clones here, not all; method: immunoSEQ multiplex PCR. V, J and clone size derive from that table, while D and trimming were established from the DNA sequence. The data hold a few hundred thousand clones, with approximately 97% observed a single time. Sequencing input: naive CD4+ T cells sorted from blood. Subset defined: CD45RA+ positively selected. V usage is TRBV18 and J usage is TRBJ1-1; 10 bases agree with TRBD1. The origin of this receptor is a young woman in good health. The CDR3 nucleotides are TGTGCCAGCTCATCCGACAGGGGGCAATTCACTGAAGCTTTCTTT. This gives the protein CASSSDRGQFTEAFF.